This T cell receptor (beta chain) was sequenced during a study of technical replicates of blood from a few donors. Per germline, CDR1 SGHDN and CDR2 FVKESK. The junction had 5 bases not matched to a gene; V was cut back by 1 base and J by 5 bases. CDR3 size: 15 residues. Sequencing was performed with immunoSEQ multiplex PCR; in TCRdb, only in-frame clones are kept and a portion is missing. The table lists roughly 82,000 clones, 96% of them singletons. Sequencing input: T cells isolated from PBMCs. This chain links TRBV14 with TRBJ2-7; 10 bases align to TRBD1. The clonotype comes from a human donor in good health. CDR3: CASSQVGDRGNEQYF. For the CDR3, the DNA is TGTGCCAGCAGCCAAGTCGGGGACAGGGGAAACGAGCAGTACTTC.